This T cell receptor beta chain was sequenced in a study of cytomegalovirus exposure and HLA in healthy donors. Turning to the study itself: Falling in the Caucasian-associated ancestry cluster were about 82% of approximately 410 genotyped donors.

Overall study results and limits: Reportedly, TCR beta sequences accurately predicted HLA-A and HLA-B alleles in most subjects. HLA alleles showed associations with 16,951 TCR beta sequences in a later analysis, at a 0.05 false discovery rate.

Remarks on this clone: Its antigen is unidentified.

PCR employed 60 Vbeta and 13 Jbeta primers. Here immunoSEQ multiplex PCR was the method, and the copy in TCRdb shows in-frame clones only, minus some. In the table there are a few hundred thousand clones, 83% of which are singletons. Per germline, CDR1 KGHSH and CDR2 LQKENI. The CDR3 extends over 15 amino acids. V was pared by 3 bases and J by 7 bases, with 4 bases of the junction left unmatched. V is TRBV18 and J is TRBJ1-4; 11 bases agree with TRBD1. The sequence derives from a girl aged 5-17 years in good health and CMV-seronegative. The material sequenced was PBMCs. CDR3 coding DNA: TGTGCCAGCTCACCGGGGACAGGGGGAAGTGAAAAACTGTTTTTT. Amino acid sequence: CASSPGTGGSEKLFF.